This section outlines one TCR beta chain sequence together with its context. V shed 3 bases and J 2 bases; nucleotides not matched to a gene: 9. In germline, CDR1 is SGHTA, CDR2 FQGNSA. The CDR3 is made up of 16 amino acids. TCRdb's copy holds only in-frame clones and misses some; the assay was immunoSEQ multiplex PCR. The sample has 250,000 to 300,000 clones; over 75% are singletons. The sample is drawn from a study of blood T cell repertoires in COVID-19. About the study: The United States, Italy and Spain supplied acute and convalescent COVID-19 samples.

The chain links TRBV7-2 to TRBJ2-7, with 8 bases aligning to TRBD1. The sample was peripheral blood. This receptor was obtained from a woman aged 70 to 79 with acute or convalescent COVID-19. The CDR3 here is CASSFRTGLVPYEQYF. The DNA of the CDR3 is TGTGCCAGCAGCTTCAGGACAGGGCTAGTCCCCTACGAGCAGTACTTC.